The next 30 T cell receptor beta chains were all read from a single sample in a study of OX40 agonist ivuxolimab in advanced cancers. The library came from the immunoSEQ multiplex PCR assay. This is the immuneACCESS table as TCRdb keeps it, with only in-frame sequences that have V and J called. A part of the clones is gone; compared with another copy, unresolved V genes explain less than half, and the rest is unexplained. In this sample the table shows roughly 21,000 clones, 88% of which occur a single time. The ten largest clones capture approximately 11% of the sample. The sample consisted of CD4+ or CD8+ T cells sorted from blood, taken in a trial of the OX40 agonist ivuxolimab. The receptor set was obtained from an adult with an advanced solid tumor such as melanoma, head and neck, liver or kidney cancer.

The J gene is TRBJ1-1, the V gene TRBV5-1; D not certain. The CDR3 runs to 16 residues. V lost 0 bases to trimming and J lost 0 bases, with 12 bases between them. Germline V gives CDR1 SGHRS, CDR2 YFSETQ. The CDR3 reads CASSLEIGGLNTEAFF. The DNA of the CDR3 is TGCGCCAGCAGCTTGGAGATAGGAGGATTGAACACTGAAGCTTTCTTT.

The chain has TRBV4-1 and TRBJ2-7; a weak D match, TRBD1 (5 bases). This CDR3 is built from 15 residues. Germline V lookup: CDR1 MGHRA, CDR2 YSYEKL. V dropped 1 base and J dropped 0 bases, with 10 bases sitting between them. The CDR3 DNA reads TGCGCCAGCAGCCAAGTCAAAGGGGTCTCCTACGAGCAGTACTTC. Translating it yields CASSQVKGVSYEQYF.

This chain links TRBV7-8 with TRBJ2-3; 9 bases agree with TRBD2. V was pared by 5 bases and J by 6 bases, with 18 bases of the junction left unmatched. This CDR3 has 18 residues. In germline, CDR1 is SGHVS, CDR2 FQNEAQ. The CDR3 loop reads CASSHYSAGLAMGDTQYF. CDR3 nucleotide sequence: TGTGCCAGCAGCCACTATTCAGCGGGACTAGCAATGGGCGATACGCAGTATTTT.

The genes are TRBV4-1 and TRBJ2-2; D gene uncertain. Germline V CDR1 and CDR2: MGHRA, YSYEKL. This CDR3 is 14 amino acids long. V was pared by 1 base and J by 6 bases, with 9 bases between. Written as DNA, the CDR3 is TGCGCCAGCAGCCAAGGCCCGGGTGCCGGGGAGCTGTTTTTT. Encoded protein: CASSQGPGAGELFF.

The chain couples TRBV15 to TRBJ1-1; D gene unclear. V lost 0 bases, J lost 1 base, and 6 bases lay in between. The CDR3 consists of 14 residues. Looked up from germline, CDR1 is LNHNV and CDR2 is YYDKDF (reference sequence). CDR3 sequence (DNA): TGTGCCACCAGCAGAGATATGCGGAACACTGAAGCTTTCTTT. It specifies CATSRDMRNTEAFF.

The chain carries TRBV13 and TRBJ2-5; 10 bases are a match to TRBD2. The germline CDR1 and CDR2 sequences are PRHDT and FYEKMQ (reference sequence). The CDR3 consists of 17 residues. With V trimmed by 2 bases and J by 4 bases, 10 bases remained unmatched. The CDR3 nucleotides read TGTGCCAGCAGCTTAACAACTAGCGGGACATGGGGAGAGACCCAGTACTTC. As protein: CASSLTTSGTWGETQYF.

J is TRBJ2-1 and V is TRBV12-5; 8 bases are a match to TRBD2. In germline, CDR1 is LGHNT, CDR2 FRNRAP. The CDR3 is made up of 15 amino acids. After removal of 3 bases from V and 4 bases from J, the junction contained 5 bases not matched to a gene. Here the CDR3 reads CASGLGGGLYNEQFF. Written as DNA, the CDR3 is TGTGCTAGTGGTTTAGGCGGGGGGCTTTACAATGAGCAGTTCTTC.

In the case of this clone: The sample contains more than one DNA sequence encoding this CDR3. The V call is TRBV9, the J call TRBJ2-3; D is undetermined. The CDR3 is 12 residues long. Germline lookup yields CDR1 SGDLS and CDR2 YYNGEE. Between the trimmed V and J ends, which lost 3 bases and 0 bases, there was a span of 2 bases. CDR3 sequence reads: CASSGSTDTQYF. CDR3 bases: TGTGCCAGCAGCGGTAGCACAGATACGCAGTATTTT.

This chain joins TRBV6-5 and TRBJ2-1; D is perhaps TRBD2 (5 bases). This CDR3 is 14 amino acids long. Germline V gives CDR1 MNHEY, CDR2 SVGAGI. V dropped 6 bases and J dropped 7 bases, with 16 bases sitting between them. Here the CDR3 DNA reads TGTGCCAGCAGCACGAACCCCCTAGCAAATGAGCAGTTCTTC. Translating it yields CASSTNPLANEQFF.

A single count supports this clone. The rearrangement joins TRBV30 to TRBJ1-1; tentatively, D is TRBD1 (5 bases). The CDR3 totals 14 residues. V lost 0 bases to trimming and J lost 7 bases, with 15 bases between them. Germline V gene sequence: CDR1 GTSNPN, CDR2 SVGIG (reference sequence). CDR3 amino acids: CAWSVVTARGEAFF. CDR3 sequence (DNA): TGTGCCTGGAGTGTCGTAACAGCAAGGGGTGAAGCTTTCTTT.

V usage is TRBV27 and J usage is TRBJ1-2, with D perhaps TRBD1 (5 bases). V shed 0 bases and J shed 2 bases, with 7 bases lying between them. Germline V CDR1 and CDR2: MNHEY, SMNVEV (reference sequence). This CDR3 region has 14 residues. CDR3: CASSLSEGNYGYTF. The CDR3 coding sequence is TGTGCCAGCAGTTTATCCGAGGGGAACTATGGCTACACCTTC.

The rearrangement uses TRBV15 and TRBJ2-1; 9 bases match TRBD2. V trimming: 1 base; J trimming: 7 bases; junction bases outside the gene matches: 17. The CDR3 extends over 19 amino acids. Germline lookup yields CDR1 LNHNV and CDR2 YYDKDF (reference sequence). CDR3: CATSRAPPMVAGVDNEQFF. CDR3 in DNA: TGTGCCACCAGCAGAGCCCCCCCTATGGTAGCGGGAGTAGATAATGAGCAGTTCTTC.

Of note for this clone: The sample carries other DNA sequences with the same CDR3. This chain uses TRBV4-1 with TRBJ2-1; D uncertain. This CDR3 is built from 15 residues. V was pared by 3 bases and J by 0 bases, with 9 bases between. In germline, CDR1 is MGHRA, CDR2 YSYEKL. CDR3 sequence (DNA): TGCGCCAGCAGCCACCGGCGCGGCTCCTACAATGAGCAGTTCTTC. Translating it yields CASSHRRGSYNEQFF.

V is TRBV25-1 and J is TRBJ2-1, with D uncertain. Trimming took off 4 bases at V and 7 bases at J, with 14 bases between the two ends. Germline CDR1 is MGHDK and CDR2 is SYGVNS. The CDR3 has 14 amino acids. CDR3 sequence: CASSGPGSANEQFF. The CDR3, as DNA: TGTGCCAGCAGTGGACCCGGGTCCGCAAATGAGCAGTTCTTC.

J is TRBJ1-1 and V is TRBV9; D remains unclear. This CDR3 spans 15 amino acids. In germline, CDR1 is SGDLS, CDR2 YYNGEE. V lost 3 bases and J lost 0, with 12 bases in between. The CDR3 sequence is CASSAHMGMNTEAFF. CDR3 coding DNA: TGTGCCAGCAGCGCACACATGGGCATGAACACTGAAGCTTTCTTT.

The rearrangement joins TRBV13 to TRBJ2-5; 7 bases match TRBD2. The CDR3 extends over 16 amino acids. Per the germline V gene, CDR1 is PRHDT and CDR2 is FYEKMQ (reference sequence). V was clipped by 4 bases and J by 5 bases; unmatched bases: 13. CDR3 DNA: TGTGCCAGCAGCTCAAATCTAGCGGTGGAGGGGGAGACCCAGTACTTC. Translated: CASSSNLAVEGETQYF.

This chain links TRBV21-1 with TRBJ1-5. TRBV21-1 is a documented pseudogene. CDR3 length equals 13 residues. The CDR3 here is CASSPRQYQPQHF. CDR3 in DNA: TGTGCCAGCAGCCCCCGGCAGTATCAGCCCCAGCATTTT.

This clone was found once. This chain connects TRBV27 to TRBJ2-7; 11 bases are a match to TRBD2. CDR1 MNHEY and CDR2 SMNVEV come from the germline V gene (reference sequence). After removal of 8 bases from V and 7 bases from J, the junction contained 7 bases not matched to a gene. This CDR3 region has 13 residues. CDR3 region: CASRLAGTMEQYF. The CDR3 nucleotides are TGTGCCAGCCGACTAGCGGGAACTATGGAGCAGTACTTC.

This clone has only one observation. The chain uses TRBV9 and TRBJ2-1, with a possible D match to TRBD2 (5 bases). Germline V lookup: CDR1 SGDLS, CDR2 YYNGEE. This CDR3 comprises 13 residues. Trimming shortened V by 3 bases and J by 5 bases, and 9 bases separated the two germline ends. Here the CDR3 reads CASSGRENNEQFF. CDR3 coding DNA: TGTGCCAGCAGCGGCCGGGAAAACAATGAGCAGTTCTTC.

The chain links TRBV6-1 to TRBJ1-5; 8 positions match TRBD1. CDR1 and CDR2 from the germline V gene are MNHNS and SASEGT. The CDR3 length is 15 residues. V shed 4 bases, J shed 5 bases, and the junction held 7 bases outside the gene matches. This chain's CDR3 is CASSVDRVGDQPQHF. The DNA of the CDR3 is TGTGCCAGCAGTGTGGACAGGGTGGGGGATCAGCCCCAGCATTTT.

The chain has TRBV4-1 and TRBJ2-2; tentative D call: TRBD1 (6 bases). CDR3 length: 16 residues. V dropped 4 bases and J dropped 1 base, with 13 bases sitting between them. Germline values: CDR1 MGHRA, CDR2 YSYEKL. The CDR3 sequence is CASSRLGQLNTGELFF. In DNA form, the CDR3 reads TGCGCCAGCAGCCGTTTAGGACAGCTGAACACCGGGGAGCTGTTTTTT.

V and J are TRBV6-5 and TRBJ2-7; D remains unclear. The CDR3 is 13 residues long. In germline, CDR1 is MNHEY, CDR2 SVGAGI. V shed 2 bases and J shed 3 bases, with 8 bases lying between them. The DNA for the CDR3 is TGTGCCAGCAGTTACGAAGGGTTCTACGAGCAGTACTTC. This gives the protein CASSYEGFYEQYF.

V usage is TRBV27 and J usage is TRBJ2-5; 9 bases are shared with TRBD2. The ends lost 3 bases at V and 2 bases at J; junction bases unmatched: 7. The CDR3 has 16 amino acids. Per germline, CDR1 MNHEY and CDR2 SMNVEV (reference sequence). For the CDR3, the DNA is TGTGCCAGCAGTTTGGCGGCGGGAGGGGGTCAAGAGACCCAGTACTTC. It yields the protein CASSLAAGGGQETQYF.

Of note for this clone: At one of its ends the junction is not consistent with the germline gene, which may arise from a read error. The V gene is TRBV4-1, the J gene TRBJ1-1; D perhaps matches TRBD1 (6 bases). Germline assignment: CDR1 MGHRA and CDR2 YSYEKL. The CDR3 runs 16 residues. CDR3 sequence (DNA): TGCGCCAGCACCCAAAGGGGGGGGGCGAAGAACACTGAAGCTTTCTTT. Its translation is CASTQRGGAKNTEAFF.

This clone was seen once. The chain has TRBV7-8 and TRBJ1-6; D is perhaps TRBD1 (5 bases). V was trimmed by 2 bases and J by 9 bases, leaving 14 bases between them. The CDR3 length is 15 residues. Germline CDR1 is SGHVS and CDR2 is FQNEAQ. The CDR3 DNA follows: TGTGCCAGCAGCTTAAAATGGGGGACTGCTTCACCCCTCCACTTT. The encoded protein is CASSLKWGTASPLHF. The entire variable domain, with the rest obtained from reference TRBV7-8 and TRBJ1-6, is as follows: GAGVSQSPRYKVAKRGQDVALRCDPISGHVSLFWYQQALGQGPEFLTYFQNEAQLDKSGLPSDRFFAERPEGSVSTLKIQRTQQEDSAVYLCASSLKWGTASPLHFGNGTRLTVT.

With respect to this clone: One end of the junction varies from germline; a read error may be responsible. V usage is TRBV7-9 and J usage is TRBJ2-1, with unresolved D. Germline V gene data show CDR1 as SEHNR and CDR2 as FQNEAQ (reference sequence). The CDR3 has 12 amino acids. In DNA, the CDR3 is TGTGCCAGCAGCTTAGATGAGGTCGGGCTCCTCTTC. It is translated as CASSLDEVGLLF.

This chain connects TRBV14 to TRBJ2-1; D remains ambiguous. Per the germline V gene, CDR1 is SGHDN and CDR2 is FVKESK. The CDR3 is 15 amino acids. Deletions cut 6 bases from V and 2 bases from J, with 14 bases between. CDR3 DNA: TGTGCCAGCAGAAGAAGCACAGACCCCTACAATGAGCAGTTCTTC. Translating gives CASRRSTDPYNEQFF.

J is TRBJ1-2 and V is TRBV7-9, with D possibly TRBD1 on 6 matching bases. There are 15 residues in the CDR3. Germline V gene sequence: CDR1 SEHNR, CDR2 FQNEAQ (reference sequence). V lost 5 bases and J lost 4, with 17 bases in between. CDR3 residues: CASSPGTSFVYGYTF. For the CDR3, the DNA is TGTGCCAGCAGCCCAGGGACATCTTTCGTCTATGGCTACACCTTC.

CDR3 sequence: CASSLSGISYEQYF. The CDR3 DNA sequence: TGTGCCAGCAGTTTATCGGGGATCTCCTACGAGCAGTACTTC. The rearrangement joins TRBV28 to TRBJ2-7; weak D call: TRBD2 (5 bases). In germline, CDR1 is MDHEN, CDR2 SYDVKM. V dropped 1 base and J dropped 0 bases, with 7 bases sitting between them. The CDR3 covers 14 residues.

The chain joins TRBV19 to TRBJ2-7, with a weak D call TRBD2 (6 bases). CDR1 and CDR2 (germline): LNHDA, SQIVND (reference sequence). The CDR3 extends over 13 amino acids. V lost 3 bases, J lost 7 bases, and 13 bases lay in between. The CDR3 DNA is TGTGCCAGTAGTATTTCGGGAGCTAGGGAGCAGTACTTC. It is translated as CASSISGAREQYF. The whole variable domain, remainder taken from reference TRBV19 and TRBJ2-7, is DGGITQSPKYLFRKEGQNVTLSCEQNLNHDAMYWYRQDPGQGLRLIYYSQIVNDFQKGDIAEGYSVSREKKESFPLTVTSAQKNPTAFYLCASSISGAREQYFGPGTRLTVT.